These T cell receptor beta chains were read from a single sample in a study of human T cells and chemical hapten exposure. One entry per CDR3 protein, called by TCRdb with MiXCR from the RACE reads. The table shows about 80,000 distinct CDR3 sequences, with 12% to 15% occurring only once. Sequenced here: whole blood, sampled in connection with sensitization to the hapten diphenylcyclopropenone (DPC). The receptors come from a woman aged 45-60 years with alopecia areata. Some clones in this sample may be carry-over from other donors' samples. Each CDR3 is given without its conserved first and last residue. D genes are given only for firm matches. Only some rows state a clone size, as once, few, many or a class for expanded clones.

D gene,clone size,V gene,CDR3 protein
TRBD2,few,TRBV6-6,ASRFRSGRAGEQY
.,.,TRBV19,ASSIWVTGELF
TRBD1,.,TRBV25-1,ASSEFDRVGTGELF
.,few,TRBV12-3/TRBV12-4,ASSLNPQDVEYTEAF
TRBD1,once,TRBV11-2,ASSSRQGAWETQY
.,.,TRBV5-6,ASSLAPQGGTGELF
.,many,TRBV20-1,SARDSQRGIEQY
.,.,TRBV10-1,ASRESGYTEAF
TRBD1,.,TRBV2,ASRSRGLSYGYT
TRBD2,.,TRBV7-2,ASSPEAGAPQETQY
TRBD1,.,TRBV29-1,SVRTGLNYGYT
TRBD2,.,TRBV4-2,ASSLAGGFTDTQY
TRBD1,.,TRBV4-3,ASSQDGAGGYGYT
TRBD2,.,TRBV20-1,SATGTSGRATDTQY
.,.,TRBV2,ASMMGTGNTIY
TRBD2,few,TRBV6-5,ASSYSVAGGPSEQF
.,.,TRBV2,ASSVLRVRSYNEQF
.,.,TRBV12-3/TRBV12-4,ASSDYGGETQY
TRBD2,.,TRBV5-1,ASGLAGGPGEQY
.,many,TRBV20-1,SADPGHTDGYT
.,few,TRBV9,ASSASGVYEQY
.,many,TRBV29-1,GGRNTEAF
TRBD1,few,TRBV29-1,SVTPMGQTYGYT
TRBD2,few,TRBV7-2,ANSDSGRMETQY
.,once,TRBV25-1,ASSESWDYEQY
.,many,TRBV11-2,ASSLVRGEINEQF
.,many,TRBV5-1,ASSAGQETQY
TRBD1,.,TRBV4-2,ASSQAGRGNVGNTEAF
.,many,TRBV7-2,ASSFGGREYNEQF
.,few,TRBV29-1,SVGGAGRSYGYT
.,.,TRBV6-6,ASSYSNLYGEQY
.,few,TRBV30,AWSHIGGYEQY
.,.,TRBV4-1,ASSHVGTPAF